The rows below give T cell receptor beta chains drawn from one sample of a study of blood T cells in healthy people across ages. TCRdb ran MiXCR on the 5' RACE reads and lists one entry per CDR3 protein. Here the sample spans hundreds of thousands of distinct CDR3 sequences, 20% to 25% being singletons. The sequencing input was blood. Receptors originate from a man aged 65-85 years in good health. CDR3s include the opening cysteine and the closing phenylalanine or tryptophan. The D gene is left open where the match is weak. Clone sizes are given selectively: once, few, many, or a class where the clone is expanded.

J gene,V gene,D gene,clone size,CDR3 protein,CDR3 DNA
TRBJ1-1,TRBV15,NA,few,CAPRVENTEAFF,TGTGCCCCCAGGGTGGAGAACACTGAAGCTTTCTTT
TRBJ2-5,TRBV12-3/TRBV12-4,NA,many,CASSFLQSSTVTQYF,TGTGCCAGCAGTTTCCTCCAGTCTTCCACAGTGACCCAGTACTTC
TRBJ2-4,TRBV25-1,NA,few,CASSDRRLAKNIQYF,TGTGCCAGCAGTGATCGCCGGTTAGCCAAAAACATTCAGTACTTC
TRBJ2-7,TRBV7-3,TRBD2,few,CASSLEPGLIYEQYF,TGTGCCAGCAGCTTAGAGCCGGGACTAATCTACGAGCAGTACTTC
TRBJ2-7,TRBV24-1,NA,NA,CATSDPSTGQQYF,TGTGCCACCAGTGATCCCAGCACGGGCCAGCAGTACTTC
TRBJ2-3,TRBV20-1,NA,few,CSARILASTDTQYF,TGCAGTGCTAGAATTCTAGCGAGCACAGATACGCAGTATTTT
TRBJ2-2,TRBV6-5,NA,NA,CASSYNVNTGELFF,TGTGCCAGCAGTTATAATGTGAACACCGGGGAGCTGTTTTTT
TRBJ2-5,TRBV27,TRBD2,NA,CASSFTSGTLETQYF,TGTGCCAGCAGCTTCACTAGCGGGACATTGGAGACCCAGTACTTC
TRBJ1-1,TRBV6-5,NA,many,CASRPPGNTEAFF,TGTGCCAGCAGACCCCCGGGAAACACTGAAGCTTTCTTT
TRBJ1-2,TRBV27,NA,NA,CASRGQGTTFNYGYTF,TGTGCCAGCCGTGGTCAAGGGACAACTTTTAACTATGGCTACACCTTC
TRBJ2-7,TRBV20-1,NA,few,CSARKRDVEQYF,TGCAGTGCTAGGAAAAGGGACGTCGAGCAGTACTTC
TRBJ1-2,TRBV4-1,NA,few,CASSQTGIYGYTF,TGCGCCAGCAGCCAAACAGGGATCTATGGCTACACCTTC
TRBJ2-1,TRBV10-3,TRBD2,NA,CAISERASGRANEQFF,TGTGCCATCAGTGAGCGGGCTAGCGGGAGGGCCAATGAGCAGTTCTTC
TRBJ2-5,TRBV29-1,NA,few,CSVAPGAGGFSGSEETQYF,TGCAGCGTCGCCCCGGGGGCAGGGGGCTTTAGCGGGAGTGAAGAGACCCAGTACTTC
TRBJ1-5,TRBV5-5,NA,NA,CASSLAWRDQPQHF,TGTGCCAGCAGCTTGGCCTGGCGGGATCAGCCCCAGCATTTT
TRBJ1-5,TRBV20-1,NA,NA,CSAEGQGINQPQHF,TGCAGTGCTGAAGGCCAGGGGATCAATCAGCCCCAGCATTTT
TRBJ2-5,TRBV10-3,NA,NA,CAIGAAGETQYF,TGTGCCATCGGCGCGGCAGGCGAGACCCAGTACTTC
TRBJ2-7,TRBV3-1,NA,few,CASSPGPDEQYF,TGTGCCAGCAGCCCCGGCCCGGACGAGCAGTACTTC
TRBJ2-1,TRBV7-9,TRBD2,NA,CASKSGTSGIYNEQFF,TGTGCCAGCAAGTCCGGGACTAGCGGGATTTACAATGAGCAGTTCTTC
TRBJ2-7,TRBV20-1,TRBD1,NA,CSAVRPGQGYPYF,TGCAGTGCCGTAAGGCCGGGACAGGGTTACCCGTACTTC
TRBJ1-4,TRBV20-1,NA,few,CSARPTGEPSEKLFF,TGCAGTGCTAGACCTACTGGGGAACCGTCCGAAAAACTGTTTTTT
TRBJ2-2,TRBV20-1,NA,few,CSASLGAGELFF,TGCAGTGCTAGCCTCGGGGCCGGGGAGCTGTTTTTT
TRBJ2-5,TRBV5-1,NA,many,CASRRGSETQYF,TGCGCCAGCAGGAGGGGTTCGGAGACCCAGTACTTC
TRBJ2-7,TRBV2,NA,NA,CASKRWGEQYF,TGTGCCAGCAAGCGTTGGGGCGAGCAGTACTTC
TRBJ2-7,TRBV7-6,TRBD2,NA,CASSLVAGGLPHEQYF,TGTGCCAGCAGCTTAGTAGCGGGAGGACTCCCCCACGAGCAGTACTTC
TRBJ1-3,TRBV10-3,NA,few,CAIGDGSGNTIYF,TGTGCCATCGGGGACGGCTCTGGAAACACCATATATTTT
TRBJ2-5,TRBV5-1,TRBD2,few,CASSSNGLAGGPETQYF,TGCGCCAGCAGCTCCAACGGACTAGCGGGAGGGCCAGAGACCCAGTACTTC